This T cell receptor (beta chain) was sequenced for a study of T cell repertoires in cytomegalovirus infection. Overall study: A matching HLA type, together with CMV infection, was signaled by public TCR beta signatures. Regarding the study as a whole: Summed frequency of public TCR beta families distinguished CMV carriers with the relevant HLA. CMV-specific TCR beta clonotypes restricted by HLA-C were the ones dominating the ex vivo response.

TCRdb analysed the reads with MiXCR anew, one entry per CDR3 protein. The table lists approximately 700,000 distinct CDR3 sequences, 35% to 40% of them singletons. With V trimmed by 4 bases and J by 1 base, 10 bases remained unmatched. The CDR3 is 17 amino acids. Germline CDR1 SGHTA, CDR2 FQGNSA. This clonotype has more than one count but fewer than ten. Antigen unknown. The sequence was collected from a human donor in good health (CMV status not recorded). Some clones in this sample may be carry-over from other donors' samples. The specimen was PBMCs. The chain carries TRBV7-2 and TRBJ2-1, with TRBD1 matching over 7 bases. CDR3 nucleotide sequence: TGTGCCAGCAGCTACAAAATCCCGGGACAGTCCTACAATGAGCAGTTCTTC. Protein: CASSYKIPGQSYNEQFF.